The sequence of this TCR beta chain was determined in a study of blood T cell repertoires in COVID-19 (dated by TCRdb to the early 2020s). Background on the whole study: The collaborator samples originated in the United States, Italy and Spain and spanned the acute and convalescent phases of COVID-19. The material from the prospective study consisted of cDNA or gDNA derived from T cells, B-cell-depleted T cells, or PBMCs. Deeply sampled blood TCRbeta repertoires from subjects exposed to, actively infected with, or recovered from COVID-19 were included in the dataset. A freely available public database, intended as a resource for researchers studying the immune response to SARS-CoV-2, is where the repertoires were released. Samples were obtained from the ongoing ImmuneRACE study (first 160 participants) and from about 1,300 subjects provided by 6 global collaborators. The sample metadata nearly always contained a de-identified subject ID, COVID-19 status, age in years and sex. Where available, HLA class I and class II types were taken from metadata supplied by the sample provider and were not determined by assay-based typing. Here is what the overall study found, with its caveats: How much clinical and demographic metadata was included differed by source and by participant, and the metadata was provided uncurated.

Including cysteine and phenylalanine, the CDR3 has 16 amino acids. Here the CDR3 DNA is all that survives: 48 bases in frame from base 1. The germline V gene provides CDR1 LGHNA and CDR2 YNFKEQ. Trimming costs V 1 base and J 7 bases, and their ends lie 16 bases apart. TCRbeta CDR3 regions were amplified from genomic DNA using the immunoSEQ Assay, a bias-controlled multiplex PCR. The published analysis was carried out like this. Within the assay, amplification of reference gene primers was used to estimate how many nucleated cells each sample contained. Sequence reads were collapsed and filtered to measure the absolute abundance of every unique TCRbeta CDR3 rearrangement. For each sample, productive Simpson clonality was calculated as the square root of Simpson's diversity index over productive rearrangements. The clones in this table, taken by TCRdb from immuneACCESS, are in-frame only. Not every clone is retained; where verified, under half of the shortfall comes from an unresolved V gene, and the cause of the rest is unknown. The V and J calls and the clone size are those of that table, but D and trimming were determined from the DNA. This sample gives roughly 77,000 clones in total; roughly 85% of them show up just once. 4% to 5.5% of the sample is held by the ten biggest clonotypes.

This clone was seen once. The antigen it binds to is not known. No much larger clonotype is one base removed from it; base qualities were not supplied. The collaborating institutions used their own protocols to collect whole blood in K2EDTA tubes. For TCRbeta analysis, collaborators shipped samples in one of three forms: frozen whole blood, isolated PBMCs, or DNA extracted from either of those sample types. The sequence links TRBV4-2 to TRBJ1-4; possibly the D gene is TRBD1, per 6 matching bases. The material sequenced was peripheral blood. The receptor was isolated from a human donor in a cohort sampled during active COVID-19. CDR3 region: CASSQGAYRAGEKLFF. The base sequence is TGTGCCAGCAGCCAAGGAGCTTACAGGGCCGGTGAAAAACTGTTTTTT.